The clone carrying this TCR beta chain was detected only once. Reverse transcription of roughly 0.5 to 1 ug RNA was performed with random hexamers. Amplification of TCR beta CDR3 across 54 Vbeta and 13 Jbeta was performed with immunoSEQ multiplex PCR. TCRdb fed the immunoSEQ multiplex PCR reads into MiXCR, producing one record per CDR3 protein. The sample lists some 200,000 distinct CDR3 sequences, approximately 95% occurring once. The source of the sample is a study of CD8 T cells in Susac syndrome. The CDR3 length is 12 residues. V was cut by 1 base and J by 6 bases, with 5 bases left in between. Germline V CDR1 and CDR2: LGHDT, YNNKEL (reference sequence).

This sequence was found in a human donor with multiple sclerosis. The sequenced sample was CD4+ T cells from PBMCs. This chain joins TRBV3-1 and TRBJ2-3; D is ambiguous. CDR3: CASSQGRDTQYF. For the CDR3, the DNA is TGTGCCAGCAGCCAAGGCAGGGATACGCAGTATTTT.